The next 29 T cell receptor beta chains were all read from a single sample in a study of cytomegalovirus exposure and HLA in healthy donors (dated by TCRdb to about 2017). The library came from the immunoSEQ multiplex PCR assay. A mixture of 60 forward primers for TCR Vbeta segments and 13 reverse primers for TCR Jbeta segments was used in the multiplex PCR. TCRdb obtained this table from immuneACCESS and retained in-frame rearrangements with V and J assigned. These tables miss some clones; where compared with another copy, unresolved V genes account for less than half of the shortfall, and the remainder is unexplained. This sample gives roughly 170,000 clones in total; 77% of them show up just once. The ten biggest clones cover about 1.4% of the sample. The source material was PBMCs. These receptors all come from a woman between 25 and 40 years old in good health and CMV-seropositive.

This chain joins TRBV6-5 and TRBJ2-7; the D gene is possibly TRBD1 (6 bases). V was clipped by 2 bases and J by 6 bases, with 20 bases between them. Germline loops: CDR1 MNHEY, CDR2 SVGAGI. The CDR3 totals 16 residues. The CDR3 bases are TGTGCCAGCAGTTACCCCCAGGGGCTCAAGTCAGGCGAGCAGTACTTC. Translation gives CASSYPQGLKSGEQYF.

Comments on this clone: A far bigger clonotype differs at one base, so this is likely a read error. This sequence joins TRBV11-3 and TRBJ2-7; the D gene is possibly TRBD1 (5 bases). Germline CDR1 reads SGHNT; CDR2 reads YENEEA. This CDR3 comprises 13 residues. Deletions cut 1 base from V and 4 bases from J, with 8 bases between. This CDR3 reads CASSLGGTYEQYF. CDR3 in DNA: TGTGCCAGCAGCTTAGGGGGCACATACGAGCAGTACTTC.

The genes are TRBV28 and TRBJ1-5, with TRBD1 matching over 9 bases. Germline assignment: CDR1 MDHEN and CDR2 SYDVKM. The CDR3 extends over 15 amino acids. Trimming took 6 bases from V and 5 from J; bases not matched to a gene: 8. The CDR3: CASRAPGQGHQPQHF. The CDR3 DNA reads TGTGCCAGCAGAGCGCCGGGACAGGGACATCAGCCCCAGCATTTT. The whole variable domain, remainder taken from reference TRBV28 and TRBJ1-5, is DVKVTQSSRYLVKRTGEKVFLECVQDMDHENMFWYRQDPGLGLRLIYFSYDVKMKEKGDIPEGYSVSREKKERFSLILESASTNQTSMYLCASRAPGQGHQPQHFGDGTRLSIL.

CDR3 DNA sequence: TGCAGTGCTAGAATATCCTACGAGCAGTACTTC. Protein sequence: CSARISYEQYF. V gene TRBV20-1 combines with J gene TRBJ2-7; the D is unclear. The germline V gene has CDR1 DFQATT and CDR2 SNEGSKA (reference sequence). The CDR3 totals 11 residues. V was trimmed by 2 bases and J by 1 base, leaving 3 bases between them.

The V gene is TRBV7-7, the J gene TRBJ2-3; maybe TRBD2 (5 bases). This CDR3 has 14 amino acids. Germline V CDR1 and CDR2: SSHAT, FNYEAQ (reference sequence). The ends were cut back, 4 bases at V and 6 bases at J, with 14 bases in the middle. CDR3 region: CASSSLGSRDTQYF. CDR3 DNA: TGTGCCAGCAGCTCCTTAGGGAGCAGGGATACGCAGTATTTT.

CDR3 nucleotide sequence: TGTGCCTGGAGTGGTGGACACGACGAAGCTTTCTTT. Amino acids: CAWSGGHDEAFF. The V gene is TRBV30, the J gene TRBJ1-1; TRBD1 might be the D (5 bases). The CDR3 is 12 residues long. V was clipped by 1 base and J by 8 bases, with 11 bases between them. Per the germline V gene, CDR1 is GTSNPN and CDR2 is SVGIG (reference sequence).

This chain connects TRBV10-3 to TRBJ2-4, with 8 bases lining up with TRBD1. The CDR3 contains 17 residues. J gave up 6 bases and V 3 bases, and 13 bases lay outside the gene matches. Germline CDR1 reads ENHRY; CDR2 reads SYGVKD. The CDR3 spells CAISDTRAGGLGNIQYF. CDR3 nucleotides: TGTGCCATCAGTGACACGAGGGCAGGGGGCCTAGGAAACATTCAGTACTTC.

J is TRBJ2-7 and V is TRBV5-1, with 14 bases that match TRBD2. CDR1 is SGHRS and CDR2 is YFSETQ in the germline V gene. This CDR3 contains 18 residues. The V and J ends lost 1 base and 4 bases, in that order; junction bases with no gene match: 10. CDR3 DNA: TGCGCCAGCAGCTTGCGAGCCGGGACTAGCGGGAGTGTTTACGAGCAGTACTTC. It specifies CASSLRAGTSGSVYEQYF.

This clone was picked up one time. The chain links TRBV9 to TRBJ2-5; 7 nucleotides match TRBD1. The CDR3 length is 15 residues. Germline trimming cut 4 bases from V and 5 bases from J; bases unmatched to any gene: 11. Germline values: CDR1 SGDLS, CDR2 YYNGEE. The CDR3 sequence: CASSFSGTEWETQYF. The CDR3 DNA reads as TGTGCCAGCAGCTTTAGTGGGACAGAGTGGGAGACCCAGTACTTC.

This CDR3 is CASSLGGPSGQTQYF. The CDR3 nucleotides are TGTGCCAGCAGCTTAGGGGGGCCTAGCGGGCAGACCCAGTACTTC. The chain joins TRBV7-8 to TRBJ2-5, with 8 bases that match TRBD2. The germline gives CDR1 SGHVS, CDR2 FQNEAQ. Trimming at V came to 1 base and at J to 6 bases, leaving 7 bases not matched to a gene. The CDR3 has 15 residues.

A single count supports this clone. The genes are TRBV30 and TRBJ2-1; D unclear. Per the germline V gene, CDR1 is GTSNPN and CDR2 is SVGIG (reference sequence). V was shortened by 4 bases and J by 4 bases, with 5 bases between the two germline ends. The CDR3 totals 11 residues. The CDR3 region is CAWMEYNEQFF. The CDR3 DNA sequence: TGTGCCTGGATGGAGTACAATGAGCAGTTCTTC.

This sequence joins TRBV5-1 and TRBJ2-3; the match to TRBD2 covers 11 bases. Germline V gene sequence: CDR1 SGHRS, CDR2 YFSETQ. The V and J ends lost 5 bases and 3 bases, in that order; junction bases with no gene match: 2. This CDR3 comprises 14 residues. The chain's CDR3 is CASRGTSGTDTQYF. The CDR3 region has the DNA TGCGCCAGCAGAGGGACTAGCGGAACAGATACGCAGTATTTT.

The CDR3 DNA reads TGTGCCAGCAGTTTGGTAGCCGCGGGAGGGCCTGGCTCCTACAATGAGCAGTTCTTC. Protein product: CASSLVAAGGPGSYNEQFF. The chain couples TRBV28 to TRBJ2-1; TRBD2 matches 9 bases. CDR1 MDHEN and CDR2 SYDVKM come from the germline V gene. This CDR3 is built from 19 residues. V was pared by 3 bases and J by 0 bases, with 12 bases of the junction left unmatched. Using reference TRBV28 and TRBJ2-1 for the parts outside the CDR3, the full variable domain is DVKVTQSSRYLVKRTGEKVFLECVQDMDHENMFWYRQDPGLGLRLIYFSYDVKMKEKGDIPEGYSVSREKKERFSLILESASTNQTSMYLCASSLVAAGGPGSYNEQFFGPGTRLTVL.

This clone came up once. The genes are TRBV19 and TRBJ1-2; the D gene is possibly TRBD1 (5 bases). CDR1 is LNHDA, CDR2 SQIVND, per germline (reference sequence). V lost 7 bases and J lost 0, with 12 bases in between. CDR3 length equals 14 residues. CDR3: CASTVQAANYGYTF. DNA of the CDR3: TGTGCCAGTACGGTACAGGCCGCTAACTATGGCTACACCTTC.

The gene calls are TRBV20-1 and TRBJ1-2, with D hard to call. The germline V gene encodes CDR1 DFQATT and CDR2 SNEGSKA (reference sequence). This CDR3 spans 10 amino acids. Deletions cut 3 bases from V and 5 bases from J, with 4 bases between. DNA of the CDR3: TGCAGTGCTAGCCCGTATGGCTACACCTTC. Amino acid sequence: CSASPYGYTF.

A few counts support this clone. This chain connects TRBV12-5 to TRBJ2-3; 11 positions match TRBD1. Germline V lookup: CDR1 LGHNT, CDR2 FRNRAP. The V gene end was trimmed by 6 bases and the J gene end by 4 bases; junction bases not matched to a gene: 3. CDR3 size: 14 residues. The CDR3 spells CASGPGQGADTQYF. In nucleotides, the CDR3 is TGTGCTAGTGGCCCGGGACAGGGGGCAGATACGCAGTATTTT.

The chain is built from TRBV4-1 and TRBJ1-1; the D gene is possibly TRBD1 (5 bases). Germline assignment: CDR1 MGHRA and CDR2 YSYEKL. There are 15 residues in the CDR3. The V and J ends lost 3 bases and 1 base respectively, with 12 bases between them. DNA for the CDR3: TGCGCCAGCAGCCATTTGGGGGGGAGGAACACTGAAGCTTTCTTT. Its translation is CASSHLGGRNTEAFF.

This clone was seen at least ten times. V gene TRBV6-5 combines with J gene TRBJ1-2, with D maybe TRBD1 (5 bases). Trimming left V 0 bases short and J 7 bases short, with 18 bases between. The CDR3 is 16 residues long. From germline, CDR1 is MNHEY and CDR2 SVGAGI. CDR3 sequence: CASSYSFLGGGRGYTF. The DNA for the CDR3 is TGTGCCAGCAGTTACTCGTTTTTGGGGGGGGGTCGTGGCTACACCTTC.

The chain recombines TRBV6-5 with TRBJ2-3, with 13 bases lining up with TRBD2. CDR1 is MNHEY and CDR2 is SVGAGI in the germline V gene. The CDR3 sequence is 15 residues long. The J segment lost 7 bases and the V segment lost 2 bases, leaving 3 bases of the junction unmatched. The CDR3 sequence is CASSYLGLAGNTQYF. The CDR3 DNA follows: TGTGCCAGCAGTTACCTGGGACTAGCGGGAAATACGCAGTATTTT.

The rearrangement uses TRBV7-2 and TRBJ2-5, with TRBD1 identical over 9 bases. The germline CDR1 and CDR2 sequences are SGHTA and FQGNSA. CDR3 length: 14 amino acids. V gave up 5 bases and J gave up 5 bases; unmatched junction bases: 6. The CDR3 region has the DNA TGTGCCAGCAGCACCCGGGACAGGGTGGAGACCCAGTACTTC. This sequence encodes CASSTRDRVETQYF. Full variable domain (missing parts from reference TRBV7-2 and TRBJ2-5): GAGVSQSPSNKVTEKGKDVELRCDPISGHTALYWYRQSLGQGLEFLIYFQGNSAPDKSGLPSDRFSAERTGGSVSTLTIQRTQQEDSAVYLCASSTRDRVETQYFGPGTRLLVL.

The chain combines TRBV11-2 with TRBJ2-5; a possible D gene is TRBD1 (5 bases). V gave up 5 bases and J gave up 1 base, with 11 bases separating them. Germline CDR1 reads SGHAT; CDR2 reads FQNNGV. The CDR3 totals 14 residues. CDR3 coding DNA: TGTGCCAGCAGCAAGGGGTCTACCCAAGAGACCCAGTACTTC. The encoded protein is CASSKGSTQETQYF.

This chain joins TRBV18 and TRBJ1-1; 8 bases fit TRBD1. Germline V gene lookup returns CDR1 KGHSH and CDR2 LQKENI. The CDR3 is 13 amino acids. V was clipped by 2 bases and J by 10 bases; unmatched bases: 6. CDR3 bases: TGTGCCAGCTCACCAGGGGCTACAGGGGGAGCTTTCTTT. Translation: CASSPGATGGAFF.

The rearrangement joins TRBV19 to TRBJ2-2; tentative D call: TRBD1 (6 bases). Germline values: CDR1 LNHDA, CDR2 SQIVND (reference sequence). The CDR3 spans 16 residues. Trimming left V 6 bases short and J 6 bases short, with 20 bases between. The CDR3 protein is CASRTGFGGTSGELFF. CDR3 in DNA: TGTGCCAGTAGGACAGGATTCGGTGGGACATCCGGGGAGCTGTTTTTT.

V gene TRBV19 combines with J gene TRBJ2-1; possibly TRBD1 for D (5 bases). Germline V lookup: CDR1 LNHDA, CDR2 SQIVND (reference sequence). The CDR3 extends over 13 amino acids. V was trimmed by 2 bases and J by 7 bases, leaving 9 bases between them. CDR3 region: CASSIMQGNEQFF. The CDR3 nucleotides read TGTGCCAGTAGTATAATGCAGGGTAATGAGCAGTTCTTC.

CDR3 DNA: TGTGCCTGGAGCCTGGGCCTTAGCAATCAGCCCCAGCATTTT. This sequence encodes CAWSLGLSNQPQHF. The chain is built from TRBV30 and TRBJ1-5; D is undetermined. Deletions cut 3 bases from V and 0 bases from J, with 9 bases between. This CDR3 has 14 residues. Germline V gene lookup returns CDR1 GTSNPN and CDR2 SVGIG (reference sequence).

The chain employs TRBV5-1 and TRBJ1-4; tentatively, D is TRBD1 (6 bases). V was cut by 0 bases and J by 6 bases, with 18 bases left in between. The CDR3 sequence is 17 residues long. Germline V gene lookup returns CDR1 SGHRS and CDR2 YFSETQ. Here the CDR3 DNA reads TGCGCCAGCAGCTTGGGCGGGGGGGGGACACGCGATGAAAAACTGTTTTTT. Encoded protein: CASSLGGGGTRDEKLFF.

The chain links TRBV7-9 to TRBJ2-7; 7 bases align to TRBD2. This CDR3 has 16 residues. Germline V gives CDR1 SEHNR, CDR2 FQNEAQ (reference sequence). Germline trimming cut 4 bases from V and 2 bases from J; bases unmatched to any gene: 11. CDR3 in DNA: TGTGCCAGCAGCTGGGCTACGAGGGAGGGTACCTACGAGCAGTACTTC. Amino acid sequence: CASSWATREGTYEQYF.

The chain carries TRBV6-1 and TRBJ2-7, with a possible D match to TRBD2 (5 bases). Germline CDR1 and CDR2: MNHNS and SASEGT. The CDR3 loop spans 16 amino acids. V was shortened by 4 bases and J by 2 bases, with 18 bases between the two germline ends. CDR3 DNA sequence: TGTGCCAGCAGTGGGAGAGGGTTTCCCGAGCCCTACGAGCAGTACTTC. Its translation is CASSGRGFPEPYEQYF.

The rearrangement links TRBV2 to TRBJ2-5; the D gene is possibly TRBD2 (5 bases). Germline loops: CDR1 SNHLY, CDR2 FYNNEI. Trimming took off 2 bases at V and 1 base at J, with 8 bases between the two ends. CDR3 length: 14 amino acids. The CDR3 loop is CASSELRVQETQYF. The CDR3 region has the DNA TGTGCCAGCAGTGAACTGCGGGTCCAAGAGACCCAGTACTTC.